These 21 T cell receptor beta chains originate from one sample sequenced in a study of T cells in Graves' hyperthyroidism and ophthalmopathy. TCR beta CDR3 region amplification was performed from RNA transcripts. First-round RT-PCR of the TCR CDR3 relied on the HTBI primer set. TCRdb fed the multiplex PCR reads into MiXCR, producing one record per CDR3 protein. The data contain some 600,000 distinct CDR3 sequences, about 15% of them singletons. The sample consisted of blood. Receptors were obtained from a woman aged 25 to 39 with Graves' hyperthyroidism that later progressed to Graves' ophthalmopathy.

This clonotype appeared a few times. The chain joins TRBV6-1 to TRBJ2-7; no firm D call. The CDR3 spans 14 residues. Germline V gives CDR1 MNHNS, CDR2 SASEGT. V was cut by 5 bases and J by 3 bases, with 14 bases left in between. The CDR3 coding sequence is TGTGCCAGCAGTACAACCGGGCACTTCTACGAGCAGTACTTC. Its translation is CASSTTGHFYEQYF.

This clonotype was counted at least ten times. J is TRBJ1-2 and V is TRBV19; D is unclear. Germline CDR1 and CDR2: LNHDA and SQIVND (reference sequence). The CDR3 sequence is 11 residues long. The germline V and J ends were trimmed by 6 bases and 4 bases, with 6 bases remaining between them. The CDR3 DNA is TGTGCCAGTAGGGAACTCTATGGCTACACCTTC. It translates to CASRELYGYTF.

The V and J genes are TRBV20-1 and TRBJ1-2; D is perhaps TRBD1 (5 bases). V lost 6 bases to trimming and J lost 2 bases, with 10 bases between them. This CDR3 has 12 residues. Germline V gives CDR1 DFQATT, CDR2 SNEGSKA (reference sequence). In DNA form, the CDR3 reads TGCAGTGCCCCGCCAGGGAACTATGGCTACACCTTC. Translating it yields CSAPPGNYGYTF.

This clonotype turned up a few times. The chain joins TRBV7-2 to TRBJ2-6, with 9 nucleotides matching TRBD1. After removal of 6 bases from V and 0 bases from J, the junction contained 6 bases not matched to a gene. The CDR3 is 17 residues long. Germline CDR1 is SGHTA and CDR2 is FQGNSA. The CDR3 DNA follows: TGTGCCAGCAGTCGTCCGACAGGGGGCTCTGGGGCCAACGTCCTGACTTTC. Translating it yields CASSRPTGGSGANVLTF. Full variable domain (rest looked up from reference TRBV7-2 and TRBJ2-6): GAGVSQSPSNKVTEKGKDVELRCDPISGHTALYWYRQSLGQGLEFLIYFQGNSAPDKSGLPSDRFSAERTGGSVSTLTIQRTQQEDSAVYLCASSRPTGGSGANVLTFGAGSRLTVL.

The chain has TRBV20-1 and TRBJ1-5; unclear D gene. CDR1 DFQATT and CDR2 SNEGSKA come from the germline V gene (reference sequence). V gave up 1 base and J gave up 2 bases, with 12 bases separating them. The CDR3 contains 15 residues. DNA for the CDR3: TGCAGTGCTAGAGGCGCCAACCCAGGCAATCAGCCCCAGCATTTT. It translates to CSARGANPGNQPQHF.

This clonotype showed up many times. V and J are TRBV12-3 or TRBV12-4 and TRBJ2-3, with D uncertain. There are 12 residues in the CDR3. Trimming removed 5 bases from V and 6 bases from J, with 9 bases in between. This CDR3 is CASSRGGDTQYF. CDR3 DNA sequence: TGTGCCAGCAGTCGAGGCGGTGATACGCAGTATTTT.

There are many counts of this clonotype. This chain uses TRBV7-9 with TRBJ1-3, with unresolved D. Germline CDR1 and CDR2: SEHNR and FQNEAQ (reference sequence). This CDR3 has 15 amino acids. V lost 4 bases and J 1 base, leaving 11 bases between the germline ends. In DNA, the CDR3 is TGTGCCAGCAGCTCGGACCGTCGATCTGGAAACACCATATATTTT. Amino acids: CASSSDRRSGNTIYF.

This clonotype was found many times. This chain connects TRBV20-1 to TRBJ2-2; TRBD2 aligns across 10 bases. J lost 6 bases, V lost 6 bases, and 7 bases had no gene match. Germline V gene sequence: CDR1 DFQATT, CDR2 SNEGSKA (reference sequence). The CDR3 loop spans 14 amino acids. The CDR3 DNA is TGCAGTGCCCCGGAGCGGGAGGGGGCCGGGGAGCTGTTTTTT. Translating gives CSAPEREGAGELFF.

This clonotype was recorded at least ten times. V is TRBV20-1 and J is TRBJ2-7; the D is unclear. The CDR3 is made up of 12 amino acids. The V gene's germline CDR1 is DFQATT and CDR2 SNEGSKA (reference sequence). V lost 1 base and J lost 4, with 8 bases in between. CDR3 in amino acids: CSARGPGYEQYF. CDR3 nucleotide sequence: TGCAGTGCTAGAGGGCCGGGTTACGAGCAGTACTTC.

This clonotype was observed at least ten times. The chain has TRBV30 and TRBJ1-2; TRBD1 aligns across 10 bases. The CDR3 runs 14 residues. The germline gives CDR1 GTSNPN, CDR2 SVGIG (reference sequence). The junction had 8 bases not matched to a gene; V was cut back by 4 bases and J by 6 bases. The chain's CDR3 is CAWKTGGVTDGYTF. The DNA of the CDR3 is TGTGCCTGGAAGACAGGGGGCGTTACTGATGGCTACACCTTC.

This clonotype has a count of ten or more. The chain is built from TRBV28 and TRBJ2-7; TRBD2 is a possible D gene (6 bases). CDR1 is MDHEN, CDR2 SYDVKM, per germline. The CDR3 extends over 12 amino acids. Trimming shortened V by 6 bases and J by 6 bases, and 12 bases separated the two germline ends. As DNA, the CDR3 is TGTGCCAGCAGCCCCTTCGGGGGCGAGCAGTACTTC. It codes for CASSPFGGEQYF.

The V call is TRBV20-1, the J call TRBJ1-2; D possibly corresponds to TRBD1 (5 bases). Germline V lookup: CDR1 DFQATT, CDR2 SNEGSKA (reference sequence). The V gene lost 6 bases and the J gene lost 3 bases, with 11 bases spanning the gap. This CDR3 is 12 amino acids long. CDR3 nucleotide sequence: TGCAGTGCCCCGGGGACTTACTATGGCTACACCTTC. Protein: CSAPGTYYGYTF.

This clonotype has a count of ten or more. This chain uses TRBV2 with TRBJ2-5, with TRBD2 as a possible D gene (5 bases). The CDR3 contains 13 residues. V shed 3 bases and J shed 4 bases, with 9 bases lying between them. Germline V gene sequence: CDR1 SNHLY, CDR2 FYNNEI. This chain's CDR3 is CASSDYEGETQYF. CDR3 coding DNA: TGTGCCAGCAGTGACTATGAGGGAGAGACCCAGTACTTC.

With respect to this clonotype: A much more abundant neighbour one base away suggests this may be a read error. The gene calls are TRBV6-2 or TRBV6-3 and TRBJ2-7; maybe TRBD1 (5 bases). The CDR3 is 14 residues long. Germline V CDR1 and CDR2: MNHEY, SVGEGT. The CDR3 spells CVSSRIRTSYEQYF. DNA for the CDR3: TGTGTCAGCAGTCGTATAAGGACATCCTACGAGCAGTACTTC.

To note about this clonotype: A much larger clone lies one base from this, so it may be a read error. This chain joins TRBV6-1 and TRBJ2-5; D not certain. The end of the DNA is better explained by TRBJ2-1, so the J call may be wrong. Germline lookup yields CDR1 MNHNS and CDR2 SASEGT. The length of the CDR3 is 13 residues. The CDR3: CASSRTSQETQFF. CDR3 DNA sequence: TGTGCCAGCAGTCGAACCTCCCAAGAGACCCAGTTCTTC.

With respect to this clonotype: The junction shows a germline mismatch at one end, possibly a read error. The DNA of the CDR3 is TGTGCCAGCAGCCCACTCGACAAGGCGGCGTACACTGAGGCTTTCTTT. It translates to CASSPLDKAAYTEAFF. The chain joins TRBV7-2 to TRBJ1-1; D is ambiguous. Germline CDR1 reads SGHTA; CDR2 reads FQGNSA. The CDR3 covers 16 residues.

The CDR3 DNA follows: TGTGCCAGCAGGAGACAGGGACGAGCTTTCTTT. It yields the protein CASRRQGRAFF. The V gene is TRBV6-1, the J gene TRBJ1-1; 7 bases fit TRBD1. V trimming: 6 bases; J trimming: 10 bases; junction bases outside the gene matches: 5. Germline V lookup: CDR1 MNHNS, CDR2 SASEGT. This CDR3 comprises 11 residues.

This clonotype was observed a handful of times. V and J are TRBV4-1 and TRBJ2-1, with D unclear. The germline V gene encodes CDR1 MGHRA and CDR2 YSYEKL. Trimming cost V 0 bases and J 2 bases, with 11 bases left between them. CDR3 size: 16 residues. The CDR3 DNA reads TGCGCCAGCAGCCAAGACAGTGCGGTAACCTACAATGAGCAGTTCTTC. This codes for CASSQDSAVTYNEQFF.

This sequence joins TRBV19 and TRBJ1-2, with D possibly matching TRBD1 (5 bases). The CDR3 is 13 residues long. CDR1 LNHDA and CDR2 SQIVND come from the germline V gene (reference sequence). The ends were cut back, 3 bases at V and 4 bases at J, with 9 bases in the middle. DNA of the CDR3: TGTGCCAGTAGTATGGGGCGACTCTATGGCTACACCTTC. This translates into CASSMGRLYGYTF.

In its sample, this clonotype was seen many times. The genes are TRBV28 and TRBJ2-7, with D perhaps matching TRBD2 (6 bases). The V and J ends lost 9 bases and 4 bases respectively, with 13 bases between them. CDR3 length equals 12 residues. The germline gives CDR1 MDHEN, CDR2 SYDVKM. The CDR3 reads CASGRGLYEQYF. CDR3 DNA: TGTGCCAGTGGCCGGGGGTTGTACGAGCAGTACTTC.

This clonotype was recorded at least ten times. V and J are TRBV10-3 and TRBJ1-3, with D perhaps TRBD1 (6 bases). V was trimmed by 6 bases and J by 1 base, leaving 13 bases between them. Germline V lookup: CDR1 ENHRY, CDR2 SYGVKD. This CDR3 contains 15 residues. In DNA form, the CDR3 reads TGTGCCATCAGCGCCGGAAGGGGGTCTGGAAACACCATATATTTT. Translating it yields CAISAGRGSGNTIYF.